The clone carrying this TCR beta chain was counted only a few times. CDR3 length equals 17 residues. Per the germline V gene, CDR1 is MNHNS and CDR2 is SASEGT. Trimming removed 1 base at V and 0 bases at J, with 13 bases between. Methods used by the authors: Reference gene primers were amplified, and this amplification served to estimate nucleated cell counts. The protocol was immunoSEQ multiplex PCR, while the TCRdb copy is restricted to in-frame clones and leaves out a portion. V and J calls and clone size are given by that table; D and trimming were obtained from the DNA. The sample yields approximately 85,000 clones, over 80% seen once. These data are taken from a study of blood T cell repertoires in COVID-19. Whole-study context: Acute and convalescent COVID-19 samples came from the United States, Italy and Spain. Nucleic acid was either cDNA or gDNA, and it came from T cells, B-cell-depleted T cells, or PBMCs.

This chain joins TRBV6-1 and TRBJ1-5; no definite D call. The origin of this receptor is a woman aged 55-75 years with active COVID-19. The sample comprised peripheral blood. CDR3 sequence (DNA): TGTGCCAGCAGTGAAGGGTCCGTCTATTATAGCAATCAGCCCCAGCATTTT. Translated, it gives CASSEGSVYYSNQPQHF.